Shown below are 25 T cell receptor beta chains from a single sample sequenced in a study of blood T cell repertoires in COVID-19. Sequencing was performed with immunoSEQ multiplex PCR; in TCRdb, only in-frame clones are kept and a portion is missing. The repertoire holds 20,000 to 30,000 clones, with roughly 94% as singletons. Sample: peripheral blood. These receptors were taken from a woman in her 50s with active COVID-19.

The table lists this clone with a count of one. This rearrangement joins TRBV29-1 to TRBJ1-1, with D perhaps matching TRBD1 (5 bases). This CDR3 has 13 residues. CDR1 is SQVTM and CDR2 is ANQGSEA in the germline V gene. Trimming stripped 5 bases from V and 0 bases from J, with 10 bases between. CDR3 DNA sequence: TGCAGCGTTAAAGGGGCTATGAACACTGAAGCTTTCTTT. Encoded protein: CSVKGAMNTEAFF.

This chain links TRBV7-9 with TRBJ2-6; D is unresolved. CDR3 length equals 19 residues. Trimming shortened V by 2 bases and J by 0 bases, and 17 bases separated the two germline ends. CDR1 and CDR2 from the germline V gene are SEHNR and FQNEAQ (reference sequence). The CDR3 region has the DNA TGTGCCAGCAGCTTAAGTTACGGTCCCCTTGACTCTGGGGCCAACGTCCTGACTTTC. It encodes CASSLSYGPLDSGANVLTF.

The J gene is TRBJ2-7, the V gene TRBV5-1; 16 nucleotides align to TRBD2. V shed 3 bases and J 7 bases; nucleotides not matched to a gene: 7. Germline V gives CDR1 SGHRS, CDR2 YFSETQ. CDR3 length equals 16 residues. The CDR3: CASSSPGLAGGEEQYF. CDR3 bases: TGCGCCAGCAGCTCCCCGGGACTAGCGGGAGGGGAAGAGCAGTACTTC.

The chain combines TRBV19 with TRBJ1-2, with D perhaps TRBD1 (5 bases). V shed 4 bases and J shed 0 bases, with 9 bases lying between them. There are 14 residues in the CDR3. Germline V gene lookup returns CDR1 LNHDA and CDR2 SQIVND (reference sequence). In DNA form, the CDR3 reads TGTGCCAGTAGTACCGACAGCACTAACTATGGCTACACCTTC. Its translation is CASSTDSTNYGYTF.

The chain uses TRBV20-1 and TRBJ2-1; 9 bases match TRBD2. After removal of 3 bases from V and 3 bases from J, the junction contained 6 bases not matched to a gene. From germline, CDR1 is DFQATT and CDR2 SNEGSKA (reference sequence). CDR3 length: 15 amino acids. DNA for the CDR3: TGCAGTGCTAGTGCGACTAGCGGCCTCTACAATGAGCAGTTCTTC. Encoded protein: CSASATSGLYNEQFF.

This sequence joins TRBV28 and TRBJ1-6; D is undetermined. CDR1 and CDR2 from the germline V gene are MDHEN and SYDVKM. CDR3 size: 17 residues. Trimming shortened V by 4 bases and J by 8 bases, and 21 bases separated the two germline ends. CDR3 coding DNA: TGTGCCAGCAGTTCTCCCATTCTTTCCTCTACAGATTCACCCCTCCACTTT. Its protein product is CASSSPILSSTDSPLHF.

A word on this clone: Its ends do not fully match the called genes, so a read error is possible. V gene TRBV3-1 (or the pseudogene TRBV3-2) combines with J gene TRBJ2-2; TRBD2 might be the D (5 bases). Germline CDR1 LGHDT, CDR2 YNNKEL (reference sequence). CDR3 length: 14 residues. The CDR3 region has the DNA TGTGCCAGCAGCCAAGTATCAGCCCCCGTGGGAGCTGTTTTT. This translates into CASSQVSAPVGAVF.

The V and J genes are TRBV11-2 and TRBJ1-2, with TRBD1 matching over 9 bases. The V gene's germline CDR1 is SGHAT and CDR2 FQNNGV. Losses at the gene ends were 7 bases for V and 3 bases for J; bases not matched to a gene: 6. This CDR3 spans 14 amino acids. The CDR3 DNA reads as TGTGCCAGCACAGAAACAGGGGGCGACTATGGCTACACCTTC. It specifies CASTETGGDYGYTF.

V is TRBV10-3 and J is TRBJ2-6, with a possible D match to TRBD1 (5 bases). The CDR3 has 18 residues. Trimming pared 4 bases from V and 0 bases from J, leaving 16 bases between. Germline V gene lookup returns CDR1 ENHRY and CDR2 SYGVKD. The DNA of the CDR3 is TGTGCCATCAGTGTTGGACAAGTCCGCCTCTCTGGGGCCAACGTCCTGACTTTC. Translation gives CAISVGQVRLSGANVLTF.

The V call is TRBV5-1, the J call TRBJ1-2; D perhaps matches TRBD1 (5 bases). Germline CDR1 SGHRS, CDR2 YFSETQ. The CDR3 runs 14 residues. Deletions cut 4 bases from V and 4 bases from J, with 14 bases between. CDR3 DNA sequence: TGCGCCAGCAGCCCGGAAGGGGACTCCTATGGCTACACCTTC. Protein: CASSPEGDSYGYTF.

The chain carries TRBV28 and TRBJ1-2; the D is unclear. With 2 bases removed from V and 4 bases from J, the gap between germline ends came to 8 bases. The CDR3 has 13 residues. CDR1 is MDHEN, CDR2 SYDVKM, per germline. CDR3 in DNA: TGTGCCAGCAGTTTAGCAGCTAGCTATGGCTACACCTTC. This sequence encodes CASSLAASYGYTF.

The chain joins TRBV9 to TRBJ1-1, with 8 bases lining up with TRBD1. Germline values: CDR1 SGDLS, CDR2 YYNGEE. This CDR3 has 14 amino acids. V dropped 3 bases and J dropped 7; count of bases not matched to a gene: 8. The CDR3 here is CASSARQGISEAFF. For the CDR3, the DNA is TGTGCCAGCAGCGCTAGACAGGGGATAAGTGAAGCTTTCTTT.

In its sample, this clone was seen once. The rearrangement uses TRBV12-3 or TRBV12-4 and TRBJ1-1, with 8 bases lining up with TRBD1. Unmatched junction bases numbered 5, after V lost 4 bases and J lost 10 bases. The CDR3 length is 12 residues. Written as DNA, the CDR3 is TGTGCCAGCAGTTCAGGGGGCGCAGGAGCTTTCTTT. Translation: CASSSGGAGAFF.

The chain is built from TRBV5-1 and TRBJ2-2; 7 bases align to TRBD1. Germline lookup yields CDR1 SGHRS and CDR2 YFSETQ. The CDR3 extends over 17 amino acids. The V segment lost 5 bases and the J segment 2 bases; nucleotides outside the gene matches: 12. The CDR3 loop is CASRFEPTGVNTGELFF. The CDR3 DNA follows: TGCGCCAGCAGATTTGAACCAACAGGGGTAAACACCGGGGAGCTGTTTTTT.

This rearrangement joins TRBV3-1 (or the pseudogene TRBV3-2) to TRBJ2-3; D gene uncertain. CDR1 and CDR2 (germline): LGHDT, YNNKEL (reference sequence). This CDR3 has 13 residues. Trimming pared 0 bases from V and 4 bases from J, leaving 5 bases between. CDR3 coding DNA: TGTGCCAGCAGCCAAGATCGAGCAGATACGCAGTATTTT. Protein product: CASSQDRADTQYF.

This chain connects TRBV24-1 to TRBJ2-6; 10 bases fit TRBD1. V gave up 4 bases and J gave up 3 bases; unmatched junction bases: 5. CDR3 length: 17 residues. Germline CDR1 is KGHDR and CDR2 is SFDVKD. The CDR3 spells CATSDRGTGVGANVLTF. CDR3 sequence (DNA): TGTGCCACCAGTGACCGAGGGACAGGGGTTGGGGCCAACGTCCTGACTTTC.

The V gene is TRBV18, the J gene TRBJ2-4; D perhaps matches TRBD1 (5 bases). CDR3 size: 15 residues. V lost 0 bases and J lost 1, with 7 bases in between. Germline V gene sequence: CDR1 KGHSH, CDR2 LQKENI. CDR3 bases: TGTGCCAGCTCACCACCACAGGTTGCCAAAAACATTCAGTACTTC. It yields the protein CASSPPQVAKNIQYF.

The chain couples TRBV7-9 to TRBJ2-7; 10 nucleotides agree with TRBD2. V shed 4 bases and J 1 base; nucleotides not matched to a gene: 1. Looked up from germline, CDR1 is SEHNR and CDR2 is FQNEAQ (reference sequence). The CDR3 is 14 amino acids. The CDR3 bases are TGTGCCAGCAGCTCTAGCGGGGGTTCCTACGAGCAGTACGTC. The encoded protein is CASSSSGGSYEQYV.

The CDR3 loop is CASSFRRLAGGHEQFF. In nucleotides, the CDR3 is TGTGCCAGCAGTTTCCGTAGGCTAGCGGGGGGGCATGAGCAGTTCTTC. The chain uses TRBV27 and TRBJ2-1, with 12 bases lining up with TRBD2. With 3 bases clipped from V and 8 bases from J, the junction kept 8 bases outside the gene matches. CDR3 length: 16 amino acids. Germline V CDR1 and CDR2: MNHEY, SMNVEV (reference sequence).

This chain uses TRBV7-6 with TRBJ2-7, with D uncertain. Trimming cost V 10 bases and J 2 bases, with 3 bases left between them. The V gene's germline CDR1 is SGHVS and CDR2 FNYEAQ. The CDR3 contains 9 residues. CDR3 bases: TGTGCCACAGCCTACGAGCAGTACGTC. Translating it yields CATAYEQYV.

The chain links TRBV18 to TRBJ2-3, with 7 bases matching TRBD2. The germline CDR1 and CDR2 sequences are KGHSH and LQKENI. The CDR3 totals 17 residues. V dropped 0 bases and J dropped 2; count of bases not matched to a gene: 8. The CDR3 bases are TGTGCCAGCTCACCACCAACGGGGGGAGACCCCACAGATACGCAGTATTTT. This encodes CASSPPTGGDPTDTQYF.

The J gene is TRBJ2-3, the V gene TRBV28; D uncertain. The V and J ends lost 9 bases and 0 bases respectively, with 7 bases between them. Germline V CDR1 and CDR2: MDHEN, SYDVKM. This CDR3 has 12 residues. In DNA form, the CDR3 reads TGTGCCAGTTCAGTGAGCACAGATACGCAGTATTTT. This sequence encodes CASSVSTDTQYF.

The V and J genes are TRBV5-1 and TRBJ1-1, with 9 bases matching TRBD1. Trimming cost V 3 bases and J 4 bases; bases outside gene matches: 4. The CDR3 is made up of 14 amino acids. CDR1 is SGHRS and CDR2 is YFSETQ in the germline V gene. The CDR3 DNA follows: TGCGCCAGCAGCTCACTGACAGGGGGCACTGAAGCTTTCTTT. Translating gives CASSSLTGGTEAFF.

The genes are TRBV19 and TRBJ1-5; 8 bases agree with TRBD1. The CDR3 is made up of 17 amino acids. Germline trimming cut 1 base from V and 1 base from J; bases unmatched to any gene: 6. CDR1 is LNHDA and CDR2 is SQIVND in the germline V gene (reference sequence). The CDR3 DNA sequence: TGTGCCAGTAGTATAGGCCAGGGGGCGCTGAGCAATCAGCCCCAGCATTTT. Its translation: CASSIGQGALSNQPQHF.

This sequence joins TRBV7-2 and TRBJ2-5; 7 bases align to TRBD2. Trimming removed 4 bases from V and 1 base from J; junction bases left unmatched: 3. The CDR3 sequence is 14 residues long. From germline, CDR1 is SGHTA and CDR2 FQGNSA. CDR3 region: CASSSGLPQETQYF. CDR3 sequence (DNA): TGTGCCAGCAGCTCGGGACTACCCCAAGAGACCCAGTACTTC.